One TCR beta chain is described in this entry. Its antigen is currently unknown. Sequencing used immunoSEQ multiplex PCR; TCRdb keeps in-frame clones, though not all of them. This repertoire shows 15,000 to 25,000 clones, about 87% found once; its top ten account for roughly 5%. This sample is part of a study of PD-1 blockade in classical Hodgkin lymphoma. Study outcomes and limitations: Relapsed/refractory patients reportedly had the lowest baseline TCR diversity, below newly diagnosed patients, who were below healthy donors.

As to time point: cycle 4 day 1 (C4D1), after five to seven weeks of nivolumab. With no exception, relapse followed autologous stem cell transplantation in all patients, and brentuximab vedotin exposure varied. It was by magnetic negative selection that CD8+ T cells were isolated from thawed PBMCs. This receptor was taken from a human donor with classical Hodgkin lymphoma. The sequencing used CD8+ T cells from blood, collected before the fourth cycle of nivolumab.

The CDR3 protein is CASSSFYDSRSYEQYF. The CDR3 DNA is TGTGCCAGCAGTTCTTTCTACGACAGCCGCTCCTACGAGCAGTACTTC. The gene calls are TRBV27 and TRBJ2-7, with D possibly matching TRBD1 (5 bases). The CDR3 has 16 residues. Trimming removed 4 bases from V and 0 bases from J, with 16 bases in between. In germline, CDR1 is MNHEY, CDR2 SMNVEV (reference sequence).